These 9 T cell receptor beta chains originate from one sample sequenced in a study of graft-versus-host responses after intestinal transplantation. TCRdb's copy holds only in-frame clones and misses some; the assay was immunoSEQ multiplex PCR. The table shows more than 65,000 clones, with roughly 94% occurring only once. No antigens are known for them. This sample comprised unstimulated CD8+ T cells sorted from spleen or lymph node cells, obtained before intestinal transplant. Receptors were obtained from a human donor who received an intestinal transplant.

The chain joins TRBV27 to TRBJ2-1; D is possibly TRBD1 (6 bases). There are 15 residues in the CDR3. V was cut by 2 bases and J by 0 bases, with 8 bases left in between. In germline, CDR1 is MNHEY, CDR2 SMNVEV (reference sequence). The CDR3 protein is CASSLAQGSYNEQFF. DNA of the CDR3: TGTGCCAGCAGTTTAGCACAGGGCTCCTACAATGAGCAGTTCTTC.

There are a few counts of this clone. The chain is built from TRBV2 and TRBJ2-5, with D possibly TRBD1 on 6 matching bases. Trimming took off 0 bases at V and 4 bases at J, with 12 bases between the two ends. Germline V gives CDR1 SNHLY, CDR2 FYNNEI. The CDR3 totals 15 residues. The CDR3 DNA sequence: TGTGCCAGCAGTGAAGCAGCGGACAGTAGAGAGACCCAGTACTTC. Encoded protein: CASSEAADSRETQYF.

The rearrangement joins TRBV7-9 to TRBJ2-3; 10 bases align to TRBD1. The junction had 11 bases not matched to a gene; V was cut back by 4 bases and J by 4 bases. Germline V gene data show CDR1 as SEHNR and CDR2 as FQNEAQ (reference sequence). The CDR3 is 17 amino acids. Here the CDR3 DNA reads TGTGCCAGCAGCTCCCTAGGGACAGGGGAATGGGCAGATACGCAGTATTTT. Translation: CASSSLGTGEWADTQYF.

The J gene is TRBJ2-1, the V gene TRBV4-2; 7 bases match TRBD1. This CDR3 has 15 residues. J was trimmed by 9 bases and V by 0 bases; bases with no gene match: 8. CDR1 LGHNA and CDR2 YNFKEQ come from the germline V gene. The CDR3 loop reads CASSQEGSGQAEQFF. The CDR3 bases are TGTGCCAGCAGCCAAGAAGGGTCCGGACAGGCTGAGCAGTTCTTC.

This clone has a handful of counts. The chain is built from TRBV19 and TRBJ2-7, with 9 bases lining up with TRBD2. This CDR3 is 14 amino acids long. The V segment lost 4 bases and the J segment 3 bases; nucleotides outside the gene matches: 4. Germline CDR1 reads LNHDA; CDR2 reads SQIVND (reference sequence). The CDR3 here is CASSSGGGIYEQYF. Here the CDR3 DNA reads TGTGCCAGTAGTAGCGGGGGGGGAATCTACGAGCAGTACTTC.

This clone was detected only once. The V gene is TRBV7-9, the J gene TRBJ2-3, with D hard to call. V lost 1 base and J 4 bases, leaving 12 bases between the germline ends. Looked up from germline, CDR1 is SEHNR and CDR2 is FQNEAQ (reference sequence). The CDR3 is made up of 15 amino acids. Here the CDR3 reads CASSLEGALPDTQYF. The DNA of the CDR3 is TGTGCCAGCAGCTTAGAGGGCGCCCTCCCAGATACGCAGTATTTT. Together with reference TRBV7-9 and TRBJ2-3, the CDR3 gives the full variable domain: DTGVSQNPRHKITKRGQNVTFRCDPISEHNRLYWYRQTLGQGPEFLTYFQNEAQLEKSRLLSDRFSAERPKGSFSTLEIQRTEQGDSAMYLCASSLEGALPDTQYFGPGTRLTVL.

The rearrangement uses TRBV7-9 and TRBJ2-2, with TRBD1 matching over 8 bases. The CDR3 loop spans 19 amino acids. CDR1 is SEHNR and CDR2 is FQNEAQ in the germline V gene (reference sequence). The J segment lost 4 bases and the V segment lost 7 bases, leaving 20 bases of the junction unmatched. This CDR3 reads CASTDRDETRIYSTGELFF. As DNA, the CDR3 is TGTGCCAGCACGGACAGGGATGAGACCCGGATATATTCCACCGGGGAGCTGTTTTTT.

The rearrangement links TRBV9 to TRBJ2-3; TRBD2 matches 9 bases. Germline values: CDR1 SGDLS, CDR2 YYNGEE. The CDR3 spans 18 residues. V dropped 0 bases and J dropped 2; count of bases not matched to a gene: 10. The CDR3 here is CASSVEQLAGAFTDTQYF. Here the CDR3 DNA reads TGTGCCAGCAGCGTAGAACAGTTAGCGGGAGCCTTCACAGATACGCAGTATTTT.

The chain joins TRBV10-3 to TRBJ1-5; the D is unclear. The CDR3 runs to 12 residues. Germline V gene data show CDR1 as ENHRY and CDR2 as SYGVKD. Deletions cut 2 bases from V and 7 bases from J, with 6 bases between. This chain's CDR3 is CAISETMQPQHF. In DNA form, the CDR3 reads TGTGCCATCAGTGAGACTATGCAGCCCCAGCATTTT.